These T cell receptor beta chains were read from a single sample in a study of beta chain features in type 1 diabetes. Profiling relied on immunoSEQ multiplex PCR, and the TCRdb table lists in-frame clones only, not all of them. The sample shows some 330,000 clones, 10% to 15% of them seen only once. Sample: naive CD4+ T cells from blood. The origin of the receptors is a woman aged 18-35 years with type 1 diabetes. Each CDR3 is given with its conserved first and last residue. Each record gives: CDR3 protein, CDR3 DNA, clone size, D gene, J gene, V gene, CDR3 length. The D gene is left open where the match is weak. Some rows have no size entry. The others give once, few or many, or a class for an expanded clone.

CDR3 protein: CASSTSGGYSPLHF
CDR3 DNA: TGTGCCAGCAGCACCTCGGGCGGGTATTCACCCCTCCACTTT
clone size: few
D gene: NA
J gene: TRBJ1-6
V gene: TRBV7-9
CDR3 length: 14

CDR3 protein: CASEDARNFGGYTF
CDR3 DNA: TGTGCCAGCGAAGATGCACGGAACTTCGGGGGCTACACCTTC
clone size: NA
D gene: NA
J gene: TRBJ1-2
V gene: TRBV25-1
CDR3 length: 14

CDR3 protein: CASRSPGQTLYGYTF
CDR3 DNA: TGTGCCAGCAGGTCTCCCGGACAGACCCTCTATGGCTACACCTTC
clone size: NA
D gene: NA
J gene: TRBJ1-2
V gene: TRBV28
CDR3 length: 15

CDR3 protein: CASRRGTGAEKLFF
CDR3 DNA: TGTGCCAGCAGACGAGGGACAGGGGCTGAAAAACTGTTTTTT
clone size: NA
D gene: TRBD1
J gene: TRBJ1-4
V gene: TRBV28
CDR3 length: 14

CDR3 protein: CASSRNLARETQYF
CDR3 DNA: TGTGCCAGCTCACGGAACTTGGCGAGGGAGACCCAGTACTTC
clone size: NA
D gene: NA
J gene: TRBJ2-5
V gene: TRBV18
CDR3 length: 14

CDR3 protein: CASSLSSGGLDEQYF
CDR3 DNA: TGTGCCAGCAGCCTATCCTCGGGGGGGCTCGACGAGCAGTACTTC
clone size: NA
D gene: TRBD2
J gene: TRBJ2-7
V gene: TRBV7-9
CDR3 length: 15

CDR3 protein: CAWSRANYGYTF
CDR3 DNA: TGTGCCTGGAGTCGTGCTAACTATGGCTACACCTTC
clone size: few
D gene: NA
J gene: TRBJ1-2
V gene: TRBV30
CDR3 length: 12

CDR3 protein: CASPRGDTQYF
CDR3 DNA: TGTGCCAGCCCCCGGGGAGATACGCAGTATTTT
clone size: few
D gene: NA
J gene: TRBJ2-3
V gene: TRBV13
CDR3 length: 11

CDR3 protein: CASMGAYEQYF
CDR3 DNA: TGTGCCAGTATGGGAGCCTACGAGCAGTACTTC
clone size: NA
D gene: NA
J gene: TRBJ2-7
V gene: TRBV19
CDR3 length: 11

CDR3 protein: CASSNRESWREQYF
CDR3 DNA: TGCGCCAGCAGCAACCGGGAGTCCTGGCGGGAGCAGTACTTC
clone size: NA
D gene: NA
J gene: TRBJ2-7
V gene: TRBV5-1
CDR3 length: 14

CDR3 protein: CASSLGGTGNYEQYF
CDR3 DNA: TGTGCCAGCAGCTTGGGGGGGACAGGGAACTACGAGCAGTACTTC
clone size: few
D gene: TRBD1
J gene: TRBJ2-7
V gene: TRBV9
CDR3 length: 15

CDR3 protein: CASSLFSPGMIAKNIQYF
CDR3 DNA: TGTGCCAGCAGTTTATTTTCCCCCGGGATGATAGCCAAAAACATTCAGTACTTC
clone size: few
D gene: NA
J gene: TRBJ2-4
V gene: TRBV27
CDR3 length: 18

CDR3 protein: CASSQATAGNEKLFF
CDR3 DNA: TGCGCCAGCAGCCAAGCAACTGCAGGGAATGAAAAACTGTTTTTT
clone size: few
D gene: NA
J gene: TRBJ1-4
V gene: TRBV4-3
CDR3 length: 15

CDR3 protein: CASSPIPQGPQHF
CDR3 DNA: TGTGCCAGCAGCCCTATACCACAGGGCCCCCAGCATTTT
clone size: NA
D gene: NA
J gene: TRBJ1-5
V gene: TRBV7-2
CDR3 length: 13

CDR3 protein: CASSTGFLGYEQYF
CDR3 DNA: TGTGCCAGCAGCACAGGCTTCCTAGGCTACGAGCAGTACTTC
clone size: NA
D gene: NA
J gene: TRBJ2-7
V gene: TRBV5-4
CDR3 length: 14

CDR3 protein: CASSLGQADTQYF
CDR3 DNA: TGCGCCAGCAGCCTGGGACAGGCAGATACGCAGTATTTT
clone size: NA
D gene: TRBD1
J gene: TRBJ2-3
V gene: TRBV5-1
CDR3 length: 13

CDR3 protein: CASSEYGNQPQHF
CDR3 DNA: TGTGCCAGCAGTGAGTACGGGAATCAGCCCCAGCATTTT
clone size: few
D gene: NA
J gene: TRBJ1-5
V gene: TRBV2
CDR3 length: 13

CDR3 protein: CASSPLRAGEQYF
CDR3 DNA: TGCGCCAGCAGCCCGTTGAGGGCCGGCGAGCAGTACTTC
clone size: few
D gene: NA
J gene: TRBJ2-7
V gene: TRBV4-3
CDR3 length: 13

CDR3 protein: CASSPGLAGVEEQFF
CDR3 DNA: TGTGCCAGCTCACCTGGACTAGCGGGAGTGGAGGAGCAGTTCTTC
clone size: few
D gene: TRBD2
J gene: TRBJ2-1
V gene: TRBV18
CDR3 length: 15

CDR3 protein: CASSPLGGRNTGELFF
CDR3 DNA: TGTGCCAGCAGCCCCCTGGGTGGGCGGAACACCGGGGAGCTGTTTTTT
clone size: NA
D gene: NA
J gene: TRBJ2-2
V gene: TRBV9
CDR3 length: 16

CDR3 protein: CSAGGQAAVGEQYF
CDR3 DNA: TGCAGCGCCGGGGGGCAGGCGGCCGTGGGGGAGCAGTACTTC
clone size: few
D gene: NA
J gene: TRBJ2-7
V gene: TRBV29-1
CDR3 length: 14

CDR3 protein: CSVRDWNTEAFF
CDR3 DNA: TGCAGCGTTCGGGACTGGAACACTGAAGCTTTCTTT
clone size: few
D gene: NA
J gene: TRBJ1-1
V gene: TRBV29-1
CDR3 length: 12

CDR3 protein: CSASLYEQYF
CDR3 DNA: TGCAGTGCTAGTCTGTACGAGCAGTACTTC
clone size: few
D gene: NA
J gene: TRBJ2-7
V gene: TRBV20-1
CDR3 length: 10

CDR3 protein: CSVEVPGTTYEQYF
CDR3 DNA: TGCAGCGTTGAAGTCCCCGGGACTACATACGAGCAGTACTTC
clone size: NA
D gene: TRBD2
J gene: TRBJ2-7
V gene: TRBV29-1
CDR3 length: 14

CDR3 protein: CASSPDLAGENIQYF
CDR3 DNA: TGCGCCAGCAGCCCCGATCTAGCGGGCGAAAACATTCAGTACTTC
clone size: NA
D gene: TRBD2
J gene: TRBJ2-4
V gene: TRBV5-1
CDR3 length: 15

CDR3 protein: CASRGQVTNGYTF
CDR3 DNA: TGTGCCAGCAGGGGACAGGTGACTAACGGCTACACCTTC
clone size: few
D gene: TRBD1
J gene: TRBJ1-2
V gene: TRBV2
CDR3 length: 13

CDR3 protein: CATSRDRLRRAGGYTF
CDR3 DNA: TGTGCCACCAGCAGAGATCGGTTGAGGCGGGCCGGAGGCTACACCTTC
clone size: NA
D gene: NA
J gene: TRBJ1-2
V gene: TRBV15
CDR3 length: 16

CDR3 protein: CASSSGQEYGYTF
CDR3 DNA: TGCGCCAGCAGCTCGGGACAGGAGTATGGCTACACCTTC
clone size: NA
D gene: TRBD1
J gene: TRBJ1-2
V gene: TRBV5-1
CDR3 length: 13

CDR3 protein: CASSTRQANEQYF
CDR3 DNA: TGTGCCAGCAGCACTCGACAGGCCAACGAGCAGTACTTC
clone size: NA
D gene: NA
J gene: TRBJ2-7
V gene: TRBV9
CDR3 length: 13

CDR3 protein: CASSLERGPWYEQYF
CDR3 DNA: TGTGCCAGCAGCTTAGAGCGGGGTCCCTGGTACGAGCAGTACTTC
clone size: NA
D gene: TRBD2
J gene: TRBJ2-7
V gene: TRBV7-2
CDR3 length: 15

CDR3 protein: CASSQEERVVSEQYF
CDR3 DNA: TGTGCCAGCAGCCAAGAAGAGCGGGTCGTCAGCGAGCAGTACTTC
clone size: NA
D gene: NA
J gene: TRBJ2-7
V gene: TRBV4-2
CDR3 length: 15

CDR3 protein: CASSTTGAGETQYF
CDR3 DNA: TGTGCCAGCAGTACGACAGGGGCGGGAGAGACCCAGTACTTC
clone size: NA
D gene: TRBD1
J gene: TRBJ2-5
V gene: TRBV6-5
CDR3 length: 14

CDR3 protein: CASSLEGRIGYTF
CDR3 DNA: TGTGCCAGCAGTTTGGAGGGGCGTATTGGCTACACCTTC
clone size: NA
D gene: NA
J gene: TRBJ1-2
V gene: TRBV27
CDR3 length: 13

CDR3 protein: CASSLGRVKETQYF
CDR3 DNA: TGTGCTAGCTCCCTGGGGAGGGTAAAAGAGACCCAGTACTTC
clone size: few
D gene: TRBD2
J gene: TRBJ2-5
V gene: TRBV12-5
CDR3 length: 14

CDR3 protein: CASSLKSNTEAFF
CDR3 DNA: TGTGCCAGCAGTTTAAAGAGCAACACTGAAGCTTTCTTT
clone size: few
D gene: NA
J gene: TRBJ1-1
V gene: TRBV27
CDR3 length: 13

CDR3 protein: CASSLGPTGSGVF
CDR3 DNA: TGTGCCAGCAGCTTAGGTCCAACAGGGTCGGGTGTCTTT
clone size: NA
D gene: NA
J gene: TRBJ1-1
V gene: TRBV7-6
CDR3 length: 13

CDR3 protein: CASIPTGTSKANEQFF
CDR3 DNA: TGTGCCAGCATTCCAACCGGGACTAGTAAGGCCAATGAGCAGTTCTTC
clone size: NA
D gene: TRBD2
J gene: TRBJ2-1
V gene: TRBV28
CDR3 length: 16

CDR3 protein: CASSFHGEPAREQYF
CDR3 DNA: TGTGCCAGCAGTTTCCATGGAGAGCCAGCCCGCGAGCAGTACTTC
clone size: few
D gene: NA
J gene: TRBJ2-7
V gene: TRBV28
CDR3 length: 15

CDR3 protein: CASTSGGVRLDEKLFF
CDR3 DNA: TGCGCCAGCACTTCCGGCGGGGTCCGGTTGGATGAAAAACTGTTTTTT
clone size: few
D gene: NA
J gene: TRBJ1-4
V gene: TRBV23-1
CDR3 length: 16

CDR3 protein: CASSQGRGEKLFF
CDR3 DNA: TGCGCCAGCAGCCAGGGCCGTGGAGAAAAACTGTTTTTT
clone size: NA
D gene: NA
J gene: TRBJ1-4
V gene: TRBV4-3
CDR3 length: 13

CDR3 protein: CASSLGTGATDTQYF
CDR3 DNA: TGCGCCAGCAGCCTCGGGACAGGGGCCACAGATACGCAGTATTTT
clone size: NA
D gene: TRBD1
J gene: TRBJ2-3
V gene: TRBV5-1
CDR3 length: 15